Listed below are T cell receptor beta chains from one sample, sequenced in a study of T cell responses to AZD1222 COVID-19 vaccine. Assay used: immunoSEQ multiplex PCR; TCRdb lists only in-frame clones, some missing. The sample comprises about 100,000 clones, approximately 90% of which are singletons, and approximately 5.1% rests with the top ten. The specimen comprised peripheral blood, sampled on day 0 of AZD1222 vaccination. These receptor sequences come from an adult in good health. Each CDR3 is given with its conserved first and last residue. The order of the fields is D gene, V gene, clone size, J gene, CDR3 DNA, CDR3 protein. The D gene is left open where the match is weak. The size of a clone is reported for some rows only, either as once, few or many, or as a class for expanded clones.

d_gene: TRBD2; v_gene: TRBV19; abundance: once; j_gene: TRBJ2-2; CDR3nt: TGTGCCAGTACTCGCCCGACTCCCTTGCCCGGGACTAGCAACACCGGGGAGCTGTTTTTT; CDR3aa: CASTRPTPLPGTSNTGELFF
d_gene: -; v_gene: TRBV5-4; abundance: -; j_gene: TRBJ1-2; CDR3nt: TGTGCCAGCAGCTTGCCAGGGTTCGGGTATGGCTACACCTTC; CDR3aa: CASSLPGFGYGYTF
d_gene: TRBD1; v_gene: TRBV5-1; abundance: -; j_gene: TRBJ2-1; CDR3nt: TGCGCCAGTGGGACAGGGACTAACAATGAGCAGTTCTTC; CDR3aa: CASGTGTNNEQFF
d_gene: -; v_gene: TRBV7-2; abundance: -; j_gene: TRBJ1-1; CDR3nt: TGTGCCAGCAGCTTAAACAGGGAGGGGACTGAAGCTTTCTTT; CDR3aa: CASSLNREGTEAFF
d_gene: TRBD1; v_gene: TRBV5-4; abundance: -; j_gene: TRBJ1-2; CDR3nt: TGTGCCAGCAGCCCCGAACAGGGGGCGCTTGGGTATGGCTACACCTTC; CDR3aa: CASSPEQGALGYGYTF
d_gene: -; v_gene: TRBV7-8; abundance: -; j_gene: TRBJ1-5; CDR3nt: TGTGCCAGCAGCTATCCCAACGCGGGGGGAGGACAGCCCCAGCATTTT; CDR3aa: CASSYPNAGGGQPQHF
d_gene: -; v_gene: TRBV5-6; abundance: -; j_gene: TRBJ1-5; CDR3nt: TGTGCCAGCAGCGCCGACGGGAATCAGCCCCAGCATTTT; CDR3aa: CASSADGNQPQHF
d_gene: -; v_gene: TRBV28; abundance: -; j_gene: TRBJ2-2; CDR3nt: TGTGCCAGCAGTTCCCCAGGAGATACGAACACCGGGGAGCTGTTTTTT; CDR3aa: CASSSPGDTNTGELFF
d_gene: TRBD2; v_gene: TRBV7-2; abundance: -; j_gene: TRBJ2-1; CDR3nt: TGTGCCAGCAGCTTAGCGTCGGGGGGGTACAATGAGCAGTTCTTC; CDR3aa: CASSLASGGYNEQFF
d_gene: -; v_gene: TRBV15; abundance: -; j_gene: TRBJ1-6; CDR3nt: TGTGCCACCAGCAGAGTCGATTCACCCCTCCACTTT; CDR3aa: CATSRVDSPLHF
d_gene: TRBD1; v_gene: TRBV15; abundance: -; j_gene: TRBJ1-1; CDR3nt: TGTGCCACCGGCCGATGGGACAGGGGGCGGACTGAAGCTTTCTTT; CDR3aa: CATGRWDRGRTEAFF
d_gene: -; v_gene: TRBV19; abundance: -; j_gene: TRBJ1-2; CDR3nt: TGTGCCAGTAGTATTGTTGGGGATGGCTACACCTTC; CDR3aa: CASSIVGDGYTF
d_gene: -; v_gene: TRBV7-3; abundance: -; j_gene: TRBJ1-1; CDR3nt: TGTGCCAGCAGCGCGAGGCGGGGGCGATGTAACACTGAAGCTTTCTTT; CDR3aa: CASSARRGRCNTEAFF
d_gene: TRBD2; v_gene: TRBV18; abundance: once; j_gene: TRBJ2-1; CDR3nt: TGTGCCAGCTCACCCCCGACCGGGTCTGGGGCTAGCGGGGAGAATGAGCAGTTCTTC; CDR3aa: CASSPPTGSGASGENEQFF
d_gene: TRBD1; v_gene: TRBV7-3; abundance: -; j_gene: TRBJ2-7; CDR3nt: TGTGCCAGCAGCCAACAGGGGGCACCGGGGTACGAGCAGTACTTC; CDR3aa: CASSQQGAPGYEQYF
d_gene: -; v_gene: TRBV21-1; abundance: few; j_gene: TRBJ2-6; CDR3nt: TGTGCCAGCAGCACCCCGGGACTAGCCCGGCGGTCTGGGGCCAACGTCCTGACTTTC; CDR3aa: CASSTPGLARRSGANVLTF
d_gene: TRBD1; v_gene: TRBV5-1; abundance: -; j_gene: TRBJ1-4; CDR3nt: TGCGCCAGCAGCTCCCGGACAGGACGAAAATTGTCTAATGAAAAACTGTTTTTT; CDR3aa: CASSSRTGRKLSNEKLFF
d_gene: -; v_gene: TRBV6-1; abundance: -; j_gene: TRBJ2-7; CDR3nt: TGTGCCAGCAGTGACGGCCCCGGGACCTACGAGCAGTACTTC; CDR3aa: CASSDGPGTYEQYF
d_gene: -; v_gene: TRBV27; abundance: -; j_gene: TRBJ1-1; CDR3nt: TGTGCCAGCAGTCACACGTGGGACACTGAAGCTTTCTTT; CDR3aa: CASSHTWDTEAFF
d_gene: -; v_gene: TRBV30; abundance: -; j_gene: TRBJ2-7; CDR3nt: TGTGCCTGGAGTTTGACCTCCTTCGGAGAGCAGTACTTC; CDR3aa: CAWSLTSFGEQYF
d_gene: -; v_gene: TRBV14; abundance: few; j_gene: TRBJ1-6; CDR3nt: TGTGCCAGCAGCCAAGCCAGGGTGGCACCCCTCCACTTT; CDR3aa: CASSQARVAPLHF
d_gene: TRBD2; v_gene: TRBV28; abundance: -; j_gene: TRBJ2-1; CDR3nt: TGTGCCAGCAGTTCGCCTAGCGGGAGGGCCCTCAATGAGCAGTTCTTC; CDR3aa: CASSSPSGRALNEQFF
d_gene: TRBD1; v_gene: TRBV5-6; abundance: once; j_gene: TRBJ1-2; CDR3nt: TGTGCCAGCAGCTCGGCCGGGACAGGGGATGGCTACACCTTC; CDR3aa: CASSSAGTGDGYTF
d_gene: -; v_gene: TRBV5-4; abundance: -; j_gene: TRBJ2-7; CDR3nt: TGTGCCAGCAGCCCCCCCGGGAAAGAGCAGTACTTC; CDR3aa: CASSPPGKEQYF
d_gene: TRBD1; v_gene: TRBV27; abundance: -; j_gene: TRBJ2-1; CDR3nt: TGTGCCAGTATTTCCCAAGCAGGGACAGGCTCCTACAATGAGCAGTTCTTC; CDR3aa: CASISQAGTGSYNEQFF
d_gene: TRBD2; v_gene: TRBV5-5; abundance: -; j_gene: TRBJ2-1; CDR3nt: TGTGCCAGCAGCCTTAGCGGGGGCCCTTACAATGAGCAGTTCTTC; CDR3aa: CASSLSGGPYNEQFF
d_gene: -; v_gene: TRBV24-1; abundance: -; j_gene: TRBJ2-7; CDR3nt: TGTGCCACCAGTGCCGGGACCTTCAACGAGCAGTACTTC; CDR3aa: CATSAGTFNEQYF
d_gene: TRBD2; v_gene: TRBV3-1/TRBV3-2; abundance: -; j_gene: TRBJ2-3; CDR3nt: TGTGCCAGCAGCCAAGATAAACTAGCGGGAGGTTCAGATACGCAGTATTTT; CDR3aa: CASSQDKLAGGSDTQYF
d_gene: TRBD2; v_gene: TRBV5-4; abundance: -; j_gene: TRBJ2-1; CDR3nt: TGTGCCAGCAGCTTGGACGGGGGGAGGTTAAATGAGCAGTTCTTC; CDR3aa: CASSLDGGRLNEQFF
d_gene: TRBD1; v_gene: TRBV5-5; abundance: once; j_gene: TRBJ1-6; CDR3nt: TGTGCCAGCAGCTTGGAGGGACAGTATTCACCCCTCCACTTT; CDR3aa: CASSLEGQYSPLHF
d_gene: -; v_gene: TRBV5-6; abundance: -; j_gene: TRBJ1-1; CDR3nt: TGTGCCAGCAGCCTCCGGGCCCGACAACTGAAAGCTGAAGCTTTCTTT; CDR3aa: CASSLRARQLKAEAFF
d_gene: TRBD1; v_gene: TRBV5-5; abundance: few; j_gene: TRBJ1-4; CDR3nt: TGTGCCAGCAGCCCTCGACGTGGGACAGCGAATGAAAAACTGTTTTTT; CDR3aa: CASSPRRGTANEKLFF
d_gene: TRBD1; v_gene: TRBV7-9; abundance: -; j_gene: TRBJ2-5; CDR3nt: TGTGCCAGCAGCTTATGGTCCTCGGACAGGCGCCTAGAGACCCAGTACTTC; CDR3aa: CASSLWSSDRRLETQYF
d_gene: TRBD2; v_gene: TRBV28; abundance: -; j_gene: TRBJ2-1; CDR3nt: TGTGCCAGCGGCCTGGGACTAGCGGGAGGTGTAGGTGAGCAGTTCTTC; CDR3aa: CASGLGLAGGVGEQFF
d_gene: TRBD2; v_gene: TRBV11-2; abundance: -; j_gene: TRBJ2-4; CDR3nt: TGTGCCAGCAGCCTTGCTAGCGGGGCAAACATTCAGTACTTC; CDR3aa: CASSLASGANIQYF
d_gene: -; v_gene: TRBV12-3/TRBV12-4; abundance: -; j_gene: TRBJ2-5; CDR3nt: TGTGCCAGCAGTCTGCCCAAAGAGACCCAGTACTTC; CDR3aa: CASSLPKETQYF
d_gene: -; v_gene: TRBV25-1; abundance: -; j_gene: TRBJ2-3; CDR3nt: TGTGCCAGCAGGGGGGGACTGCACACAGATACGCAGTATTTT; CDR3aa: CASRGGLHTDTQYF